This entry concerns a single T cell receptor (beta chain). What it binds is unknown. The table came from immunoSEQ multiplex PCR; TCRdb's copy has only in-frame clones and leaves some out. This table holds more than 150,000 clones, approximately 94% found once. The data are from a study of T cell responses to AZD1222 COVID-19 vaccine. Notes on the study in general: After the peak T cell response, and only then, were repertoires sampled. White British people made up most donors, females outnumbered males, and clonal diversity was possibly underestimated. Seropositive status at baseline applied to only five or six AZD1222 recipients.

The CDR3 length is 14 residues. Germline CDR1 and CDR2: LNHDA and SQIVND (reference sequence). V gave up 3 bases and J gave up 4 bases, with 12 bases separating them. The receptor's source is an adult in good health. The sequencing used peripheral blood, collected on day 0 of AZD1222 vaccination. The V call is TRBV19, the J call TRBJ1-1; D unclear. The CDR3 reads CASSINPGLTEAFF. The CDR3 DNA reads as TGTGCCAGTAGTATCAATCCAGGACTCACTGAAGCTTTCTTT.